Each of the 32 T cell receptor beta chains below was sequenced from the same sample in a study of blood T cell repertoires in COVID-19. Libraries were prepared by immunoSEQ multiplex PCR; TCRdb keeps only in-frame clonotypes and omits some of them. This sample has about 100,000 clones, with roughly 86% found just once. Material: peripheral blood. These receptor sequences come from a woman aged 60-70 years with acute or convalescent COVID-19.

This CDR3 is CATSRSGDRDQPQHF. The CDR3 DNA is TGTGCCACCAGCAGATCCGGGGACAGGGATCAGCCCCAGCATTTT. The chain is built from TRBV15 and TRBJ1-5; 9 bases are a match to TRBD1. The CDR3 loop spans 15 amino acids. J was trimmed by 5 bases and V by 2 bases; bases with no gene match: 4. CDR1 and CDR2 from the germline V gene are LNHNV and YYDKDF (reference sequence).

The gene calls are TRBV30 and TRBJ2-7, with 10 positions matching TRBD2. V gave up 1 base and J gave up 6 bases; unmatched junction bases: 12. The length of the CDR3 is 16 residues. Germline V lookup: CDR1 GTSNPN, CDR2 SVGIG (reference sequence). The CDR3 region has the DNA TGTGCCTGGAGTGAGGGGCTAGCGGGAGACAGTGCCGAGCAGTACGTC. Translation: CAWSEGLAGDSAEQYV.

The J gene is TRBJ1-1, the V gene TRBV19; perhaps TRBD1 as D (5 bases). CDR3 size: 14 residues. Between the trimmed V and J ends, which lost 2 bases and 4 bases, there was a span of 11 bases. Germline V CDR1 and CDR2: LNHDA, SQIVND (reference sequence). The CDR3 loop reads CASSIRGRGTEAFF. CDR3 bases: TGTGCCAGTAGTATACGGGGGAGGGGCACTGAAGCTTTCTTT.

The rearrangement joins TRBV2 to TRBJ1-1, with D hard to call. V lost 1 base and J 5 bases, leaving 8 bases between the germline ends. Germline V gene sequence: CDR1 SNHLY, CDR2 FYNNEI. The CDR3 has 13 residues. CDR3 protein: CASSEEVRTEAFF. Here the CDR3 DNA reads TGTGCCAGCAGTGAAGAAGTGAGGACTGAAGCTTTCTTT. The variable domain in full, completed from reference TRBV2 and TRBJ1-1, reads EPEVTQTPSHQVTQMGQEVILRCVPISNHLYFYWYRQILGQKVEFLVSFYNNEISEKSEIFDDQFSVERPDGSNFTLKIRSTKLEDSAMYFCASSEEVRTEAFFGQGTRLTVV.

This sequence joins TRBV27 and TRBJ2-1, with TRBD2 matching over 9 bases. V trimming: 2 bases; J trimming: 3 bases; junction bases outside the gene matches: 2. Germline V CDR1 and CDR2: MNHEY, SMNVEV (reference sequence). The CDR3 loop spans 15 amino acids. The CDR3 loop reads CASSLSGGNYNEQFF. The CDR3 region has the DNA TGTGCCAGCAGTTTAAGCGGGGGGAACTACAATGAGCAGTTCTTC.

The chain employs TRBV5-5 and TRBJ1-1; 9 positions match TRBD1. This CDR3 spans 18 amino acids. CDR1 is SGHKS and CDR2 is YYEKEE in the germline V gene (reference sequence). The J segment lost 1 base and the V segment lost 2 bases, leaving 12 bases of the junction unmatched. The CDR3 reads CASSFQSRGQGKNTEAFF. CDR3 nucleotides: TGTGCCAGCAGCTTCCAGTCCCGGGGACAGGGAAAGAACACTGAAGCTTTCTTT.

The gene calls are TRBV4-1 and TRBJ1-1; possible D gene TRBD1, 6 bases. V gave up 2 bases and J gave up 8 bases, with 21 bases separating them. From germline, CDR1 is MGHRA and CDR2 YSYEKL. The CDR3 consists of 16 residues. DNA of the CDR3: TGCGCCAGCAGCCAACTGCCACAGGGTGGGAGCGAGGAAGCTTTCTTT. It encodes CASSQLPQGGSEEAFF.

The chain couples TRBV7-8 to TRBJ1-1; perhaps TRBD1 as D (5 bases). The V and J ends lost 5 bases and 4 bases respectively, with 20 bases between them. The CDR3 runs to 16 residues. From germline, CDR1 is SGHVS and CDR2 FQNEAQ. The CDR3 loop reads CASSQGVGGMSTEAFF. The CDR3 DNA reads as TGTGCCAGCAGCCAAGGGGTGGGGGGAATGAGCACTGAAGCTTTCTTT.

The V and J genes are TRBV3-1 (or the pseudogene TRBV3-2) and TRBJ1-2, with 7 positions matching TRBD1. This CDR3 has 13 amino acids. CDR1 is LGHDT, CDR2 YNNKEL, per germline (reference sequence). V shed 4 bases and J 8 bases; nucleotides not matched to a gene: 7. The CDR3 DNA follows: TGTGCCAGCAGCCTCCAGGGGGTGGGGGGCTACACCTTC. It is translated as CASSLQGVGGYTF.

The rearrangement links TRBV10-3 to TRBJ2-3; perhaps TRBD2 as D (5 bases). CDR1 and CDR2 (germline): ENHRY, SYGVKD. This CDR3 is 15 amino acids long. The V gene lost 10 bases and the J gene lost 2 bases, with 19 bases spanning the gap. This chain's CDR3 is CATRGRALTTDTQYF. As DNA, the CDR3 is TGTGCCACACGGGGTAGGGCACTCACCACAGATACGCAGTATTTT.

The J gene is TRBJ1-2, the V gene TRBV27, with D tentatively TRBD1 (6 bases). The ends were cut back, 4 bases at V and 8 bases at J, with 14 bases in the middle. CDR3 length equals 13 residues. Germline loops: CDR1 MNHEY, CDR2 SMNVEV (reference sequence). This CDR3 reads CASSSWTAGGYTF. The CDR3 DNA is TGTGCCAGCAGTTCTTGGACAGCAGGCGGCTACACCTTC.

The chain recombines TRBV19 with TRBJ1-3; D is perhaps TRBD1 (6 bases). This CDR3 is 15 amino acids long. Germline assignment: CDR1 LNHDA and CDR2 SQIVND (reference sequence). V dropped 5 bases and J dropped 1 base, with 12 bases sitting between them. In nucleotides, the CDR3 is TGTGCCAGTAGTGTCAGCAGGGGTTCTGGAAACACCATATATTTT. This codes for CASSVSRGSGNTIYF.

This clone has more than one count but fewer than ten. The chain is built from TRBV19 and TRBJ2-5, with TRBD1 matching 9 bases. In germline, CDR1 is LNHDA, CDR2 SQIVND (reference sequence). The CDR3 spans 14 residues. V dropped 5 bases and J dropped 8; count of bases not matched to a gene: 9. CDR3 loop: CASSLSQGAQTQYF. DNA for the CDR3: TGTGCCAGTAGTTTGTCACAGGGGGCGCAAACCCAGTACTTC.

CDR3 sequence (DNA): TGCGCCAGCTCCAGGAGAGACAGGGGCCCTAGCTCCTACAATGAGCAGTTCTTC. Encoded protein: CASSRRDRGPSSYNEQFF. The chain uses TRBV5-1 and TRBJ2-1; 8 positions agree with TRBD1. V gave up 7 bases and J gave up 0 bases; unmatched junction bases: 15. Germline assignment: CDR1 SGHRS and CDR2 YFSETQ. This CDR3 contains 18 residues.

The V and J genes are TRBV7-2 and TRBJ2-1; the match to TRBD1 covers 8 bases. CDR3 length equals 16 residues. Germline-derived CDR1 and CDR2 are SGHTA and FQGNSA. V lost 4 bases, J lost 0 bases, and 5 bases stayed unmatched. This CDR3 is CASSSNRGSSYNEQFF. CDR3 in DNA: TGTGCCAGCAGCTCGAACAGGGGGAGCTCCTACAATGAGCAGTTCTTC.

This chain connects TRBV19 to TRBJ2-3, with D maybe TRBD2 (5 bases). V was clipped by 3 bases and J by 6 bases, with 19 bases between them. CDR3 length: 16 amino acids. Germline V gene sequence: CDR1 LNHDA, CDR2 SQIVND (reference sequence). CDR3 in DNA: TGTGCCAGTAGTATGATGGGAACCAGGCCGGGGGATACGCAGTATTTT. Amino acid sequence: CASSMMGTRPGDTQYF.

On this clone itself: The junction shows a germline mismatch at one end, possibly a read error. Written as DNA, the CDR3 is TGTGCTAGCAGCTTGGGCGGGAGAGGCACAGATACGCAGTATTTT. It is translated as CASSLGGRGTDTQYF. The chain employs TRBV7-7 and TRBJ2-3; TRBD2 agrees at 7 bases. Germline CDR1 SSHAT, CDR2 FNYEAQ (reference sequence). The CDR3 sequence is 15 residues long.

The V and J genes are TRBV7-3 and TRBJ2-3, with D perhaps matching TRBD2 (6 bases). Trimming removed 5 bases from V and 2 bases from J, with 11 bases in between. The germline gives CDR1 SGHTA, CDR2 FQGTGA. The CDR3 totals 14 residues. The CDR3 reads CASSGGSFTDTQYF. The CDR3 nucleotides are TGTGCCAGCAGCGGAGGGAGTTTCACAGATACGCAGTATTTT.

About this clone: Germline is not matched at one junction end, which may reflect a read error. The chain carries TRBV9 and TRBJ2-1; D may be TRBD2 (6 bases). Germline V gene data show CDR1 as SGDLS and CDR2 as YYNGEE. The CDR3 sequence is 17 residues long. The CDR3 region has the DNA TGTGCCAGCAGCGCACCCAGGCGGGAAAGCTCCAACAATGAGCAGTTCTTC. This translates into CASSAPRRESSNNEQFF.

V gene TRBV2 combines with J gene TRBJ1-5; D is undetermined. Germline CDR1 and CDR2: SNHLY and FYNNEI. The CDR3 consists of 14 residues. Trimming left V 6 bases short and J 4 bases short, with 13 bases between. This CDR3 is CASSRTSQNQPQHF. CDR3 bases: TGTGCCAGCAGCCGGACTTCCCAAAATCAGCCCCAGCATTTT.

This chain joins TRBV2 and TRBJ1-2; D gene unclear. From germline, CDR1 is SNHLY and CDR2 FYNNEI. The CDR3 length is 8 residues. Trimming left V 8 bases short and J 12 bases short, with 7 bases between. The CDR3 region is CASGDNTF. CDR3 DNA sequence: TGTGCCAGCGGAGATAACACCTTC. Together with reference TRBV2 and TRBJ1-2, the CDR3 gives the full variable domain: EPEVTQTPSHQVTQMGQEVILRCVPISNHLYFYWYRQILGQKVEFLVSFYNNEISEKSEIFDDQFSVERPDGSNFTLKIRSTKLEDSAMYFCASGDNTFGSGTRLTVV.

This chain connects TRBV10-3 to TRBJ2-7, with TRBD2 matching over 9 bases. V lost 10 bases, J lost 2 bases, and 6 bases stayed unmatched. Germline CDR1 is ENHRY and CDR2 is SYGVKD. The CDR3 sequence is 13 residues long. Here the CDR3 DNA reads TGTGCCACCACTAGCGGGCCAACCTACGAGCAGTACTTC. It yields the protein CATTSGPTYEQYF.

The DNA for the CDR3 is TGCAGCGTTGGAGGACAGAGCTATGGCTACACCTTC. Protein: CSVGGQSYGYTF. The chain recombines TRBV29-1 with TRBJ1-2; D may be TRBD1 (6 bases). The V gene lost 4 bases and the J gene lost 4 bases, with 10 bases spanning the gap. The CDR3 contains 12 residues. Germline loops: CDR1 SQVTM, CDR2 ANQGSEA. Together with reference TRBV29-1 and TRBJ1-2, the CDR3 gives the full variable domain: SAVISQKPSRDICQRGTSLTIQCQVDSQVTMMFWYRQQPGQSLTLIATANQGSEATYESGFVIDKFPISRPNLTFSTLTVSNMSPEDSSIYLCSVGGQSYGYTFGSGTRLTVV.

This clone occurred once. The chain combines TRBV11-2 with TRBJ2-1, with a weak D call TRBD2 (6 bases). Germline V lookup: CDR1 SGHAT, CDR2 FQNNGV. V lost 1 base to trimming and J lost 0 bases, with 10 bases between them. The CDR3 consists of 16 residues. The CDR3, as DNA: TGTGCCAGCAGCTTAGTGCCGGGAGTCTCCTACAATGAGCAGTTCTTC. It encodes CASSLVPGVSYNEQFF.

This clone was found once. The junction shows a germline mismatch at one end, possibly a read error. The J gene is TRBJ2-7, the V gene TRBV7-9; 8 positions match TRBD2. The CDR3 is made up of 13 amino acids. Germline values: CDR1 SEHNR, CDR2 FQNEAQ (reference sequence). CDR3 residues: CASSLDLWETSEF. The CDR3 bases are TGTGCCAGCAGCTTAGACCTTTGGGAGACTAGCGAATTC.

The chain links TRBV10-3 to TRBJ2-7; 8 bases agree with TRBD2. This CDR3 has 13 amino acids. The germline V gene has CDR1 ENHRY and CDR2 SYGVKD. Unmatched junction bases numbered 5, after V lost 4 bases and J lost 6 bases. The CDR3 DNA reads TGTGCCATCAGTGGGACTAGCCCCTCCGAGCAGTACTTC. This codes for CAISGTSPSEQYF.

This chain joins TRBV2 and TRBJ2-2, with 11 bases matching TRBD2. Germline lookup yields CDR1 SNHLY and CDR2 FYNNEI. Trimming cost V 6 bases and J 6 bases; bases outside gene matches: 6. The CDR3 covers 15 residues. This CDR3 reads CASSGSGREAGELFF. CDR3 in DNA: TGTGCCAGCAGCGGTAGCGGGAGGGAGGCCGGGGAGCTGTTTTTT.

This sequence joins TRBV11-3 and TRBJ2-2; TRBD1 matches 7 bases. This CDR3 is 15 amino acids long. V was pared by 1 base and J by 4 bases, with 3 bases of the junction left unmatched. Germline CDR1 is SGHNT and CDR2 is YENEEA. CDR3 sequence reads: CASSLGQGFTGELFF. In nucleotides, the CDR3 is TGTGCCAGCAGCTTAGGACAGGGATTCACCGGGGAGCTGTTTTTT.

V is TRBV5-1 and J is TRBJ2-3; perhaps TRBD2 as D (6 bases). From germline, CDR1 is SGHRS and CDR2 YFSETQ. CDR3 length: 15 residues. Trimming pared 3 bases from V and 9 bases from J, leaving 20 bases between. The CDR3, as DNA: TGCGCCAGCAGCTCGGGACTCACCCGAGGAGACACGCAGTATTTT. This sequence encodes CASSSGLTRGDTQYF.

This rearrangement joins TRBV14 to TRBJ2-5; a weak D match, TRBD1 (5 bases). The CDR3 is 15 residues long. From germline, CDR1 is SGHDN and CDR2 FVKESK. V lost 3 bases and J lost 2, with 13 bases in between. CDR3 loop: CASSHRGGSQETQYF. CDR3 nucleotides: TGTGCCAGCAGCCATAGGGGTGGCAGTCAAGAGACCCAGTACTTC.

J is TRBJ2-3 and V is TRBV9, with TRBD2 as a possible D gene (7 bases). With 7 bases removed from V and 0 bases from J, the gap between germline ends came to 12 bases. Germline V lookup: CDR1 SGDLS, CDR2 YYNGEE. The CDR3 totals 14 residues. This CDR3 reads CASGGGPSTDTQYF. The CDR3 DNA sequence: TGTGCCAGCGGGGGGGGCCCAAGCACAGATACGCAGTATTTT.

This clone came up once. This chain connects TRBV24-1 to TRBJ2-3, with a possible D match to TRBD2 (5 bases). The CDR3 contains 15 residues. Germline-derived CDR1 and CDR2 are KGHDR and SFDVKD. The V end was cut by 8 bases, the J end by 1 base, with 15 bases between. This CDR3 is CATNGAVGGTDTQYF. The CDR3 DNA reads TGTGCCACCAACGGAGCGGTGGGTGGCACAGATACGCAGTATTTT.